The clone carrying this T cell receptor (beta chain) occurred a few times. Antigen: not known. TCRdb reprocessed the RT-PCR reads with MiXCR, giving one entry per CDR3 protein. The sample carries 650,000 to 850,000 distinct CDR3 sequences, approximately 13% recorded once. This entry comes from a study of response to subunit inactivated influenza vaccine. Notes on the study in general: There was a suggestion from the authors that each seasonal influenza vaccination recruits few new T cells.

Per germline, CDR1 MDHEN and CDR2 SYDVKM. The ends lost 3 bases at V and 2 bases at J; junction bases unmatched: 10. The CDR3 spans 17 residues. The chain couples TRBV28 to TRBJ2-7; 10 nucleotides align to TRBD1. The sequenced sample was PBMCs from blood, obtained 14 to 15 days before vaccination. The receptor comes from a middle-aged man who received an inactivated influenza vaccine. CDR3 DNA: TGTGCCAGCAGTTTCGGGACAGGGGTGGAGGGGACCTACGAGCAGTACTTC. Translated: CASSFGTGVEGTYEQYF.